One sample yielded the 5 T cell receptor beta chains listed below, sequenced in a study of CD8 T cells in Susac syndrome. It was with random hexamers that 0.5 to 1 ug RNA was reverse transcribed. TCRdb itself ran the immunoSEQ multiplex PCR reads through MiXCR, one entry per CDR3 protein. The sample has about 250,000 distinct CDR3 sequences, approximately 92% seen once. The sequenced sample was CD4+ T cells from PBMCs. The receptors stem from a human donor with multiple sclerosis.

This clonotype was seen only once. The genes are TRBV29-1 and TRBJ1-2; no clear D. This CDR3 spans 13 amino acids. The V end was cut by 5 bases, the J end by 1 base, with 11 bases between. CDR1 is SQVTM and CDR2 is ANQGSEA in the germline V gene. The CDR3 bases are TGCAGCGTTAGGGAGGGTTTTAACTATGGCTACACCTTC. Its protein is CSVREGFNYGYTF. Supplemented by reference TRBV29-1 and TRBJ1-2, the full variable domain reads SAVISQKPSRDICQRGTSLTIQCQVDSQVTMMFWYRQQPGQSLTLIATANQGSEATYESGFVIDKFPISRPNLTFSTLTVSNMSPEDSSIYLCSVREGFNYGYTFGSGTRLTVV.

This chain connects TRBV20-1 to TRBJ2-5; the match to TRBD1 covers 9 bases. The germline V gene has CDR1 DFQATT and CDR2 SNEGSKA (reference sequence). Germline trimming cut 4 bases from V and 5 bases from J; bases unmatched to any gene: 11. CDR3 length: 15 residues. The CDR3 nucleotides read TGCAGTGCTATACCCCCACAGGGGGCAGGGGAGACCCAGTACTTC. Amino acids: CSAIPPQGAGETQYF.

The chain carries TRBV9 and TRBJ2-3, with 11 bases lining up with TRBD2. The germline CDR1 and CDR2 sequences are SGDLS and YYNGEE. J was trimmed by 4 bases and V by 5 bases; bases with no gene match: 6. The CDR3 runs to 15 residues. CDR3: CASSFLGLAADTQYF. The DNA of the CDR3 is TGTGCCAGCAGTTTCCTGGGACTAGCGGCAGATACGCAGTATTTT. Full variable domain (remainder filled in from reference TRBV9 and TRBJ2-3): DSGVTQTPKHLITATGQRVTLRCSPRSGDLSVYWYQQSLDQGLQFLIQYYNGEERAKGNILERFSAQQFPDLHSELNLSSLELGDSALYFCASSFLGLAADTQYFGPGTRLTVL.

The J gene is TRBJ1-2, the V gene TRBV3-1, with 7 bases identical to TRBD1. J gave up 5 bases and V 0 bases, and 3 bases lay outside the gene matches. Per germline, CDR1 LGHDT and CDR2 YNNKEL (reference sequence). CDR3 length: 14 residues. The DNA of the CDR3 is TGTGCCAGCAGCCAAGATCCGGGACAGTATGGCTACACCTTC. Translated: CASSQDPGQYGYTF.

This chain uses TRBV7-9 with TRBJ2-1; 7 bases align to TRBD1. The CDR3 sequence is 14 residues long. J gave up 8 bases and V 1 base, and 5 bases lay outside the gene matches. The germline V gene has CDR1 SEHNR and CDR2 FQNEAQ (reference sequence). Here the CDR3 reads CASSLVGQKDEQFF. The CDR3 DNA follows: TGTGCCAGCAGCTTAGTGGGACAGAAGGATGAGCAGTTCTTC.